The 19 T cell receptor beta chains presented below share a single source sample, sequenced in a study of shared clonotypes between healthy human individuals. Produced via immunoSEQ multiplex PCR; TCRdb's table is partial and in-frame only. This table has 1.6 million or so clones, approximately 98.5% appearing once. The sample comprised naive CD4+ T cells sorted from blood. Sample subset: CD45RA+ positively selected. The source of these receptors is a young man in good health.

The sample holds one count of this clone. The CDR3 DNA is TGTGCCAGCAGCCCGCAAGTGAACACTGAAGCTTTCTTT. It translates to CASSPQVNTEAFF. The V and J genes are TRBV7-9 and TRBJ1-1, with D hard to call. Per the germline V gene, CDR1 is SEHNR and CDR2 is FQNEAQ (reference sequence). This CDR3 has 13 amino acids. Trimming removed 5 bases at V and 0 bases at J, with 7 bases between.

This CDR3 reads CAIQDSSNQPQHF. The CDR3 DNA reads TGTGCCATCCAGGACAGTAGCAATCAGCCCCAGCATTTT. The V call is TRBV2, the J call TRBJ1-5; maybe TRBD1 (6 bases). The CDR3 consists of 13 residues. V lost 10 bases and J 0 bases, leaving 10 bases between the germline ends. Looked up from germline, CDR1 is SNHLY and CDR2 is FYNNEI.

The chain recombines TRBV6-5 with TRBJ1-5; D ambiguous. The CDR3 totals 14 residues. With 5 bases removed from V and 3 bases from J, the gap between germline ends came to 11 bases. The germline V gene has CDR1 MNHEY and CDR2 SVGAGI. CDR3 region: CASSRRRVNQPQHF. CDR3 DNA: TGTGCCAGCAGTCGGCGGCGGGTCAATCAGCCCCAGCATTTT.

The genes are TRBV11-2 and TRBJ2-1, with D possibly called TRBD1 or TRBD2 (5 bases each). The CDR3 loop spans 16 amino acids. The ends were cut back, 4 bases at V and 3 bases at J, with 16 bases in the middle. Per germline, CDR1 SGHAT and CDR2 FQNNGV. CDR3 nucleotide sequence: TGTGCCAGCAGCTCCCCGGGGTTAACAGGCTACAATGAGCAGTTCTTC. Protein product: CASSSPGLTGYNEQFF.

The V call is TRBV15, the J call TRBJ2-3, with D possibly matching TRBD1 (5 bases). CDR3 length: 14 residues. V shed 2 bases and J shed 6 bases, with 12 bases lying between them. Germline V CDR1 and CDR2: LNHNV, YYDKDF (reference sequence). This chain's CDR3 is CATSRNPDSDTQYF. In DNA form, the CDR3 reads TGTGCCACCAGCAGAAACCCCGACAGTGATACGCAGTATTTT.

This clone was detected once. This chain connects TRBV7-2 to TRBJ2-2; no definite D call. Germline lookup yields CDR1 SGHTA and CDR2 FQGNSA. The CDR3 has 12 amino acids. Trimming stripped 5 bases from V and 5 bases from J, with 6 bases between. CDR3 sequence (DNA): TGTGCCAGCAGCAGTAGAACCGGGGAGCTGTTTTTT. Its translation: CASSSRTGELFF.

This chain joins TRBV28 and TRBJ1-5, with D possibly matching TRBD1 (6 bases). The CDR3 has 19 residues. Trimming removed 6 bases from V and 0 bases from J, with 24 bases in between. From germline, CDR1 is MDHEN and CDR2 SYDVKM. The CDR3 spells CASRQGRWALRDSNQPQHF. DNA for the CDR3: TGTGCCAGCAGGCAGGGGCGATGGGCCTTAAGAGATAGCAATCAGCCCCAGCATTTT. The entire variable domain, with the rest obtained from reference TRBV28 and TRBJ1-5, is as follows: DVKVTQSSRYLVKRTGEKVFLECVQDMDHENMFWYRQDPGLGLRLIYFSYDVKMKEKGDIPEGYSVSREKKERFSLILESASTNQTSMYLCASRQGRWALRDSNQPQHFGDGTRLSIL.

V is TRBV28 and J is TRBJ1-1, with unresolved D. Germline CDR1 reads MDHEN; CDR2 reads SYDVKM. Trimming cost V 2 bases and J 0 bases, with 13 bases left between them. The CDR3 runs to 16 residues. The CDR3 spells CASSLGFVRMNTEAFF. DNA for the CDR3: TGTGCCAGCAGTTTAGGGTTCGTCCGAATGAACACTGAAGCTTTCTTT.

The chain is built from TRBV9 and TRBJ2-3; TRBD2 matches 9 bases. V lost 0 bases to trimming and J lost 4 bases; unmatched junction nucleotides: 12. The CDR3 has 18 amino acids. The V gene's germline CDR1 is SGDLS and CDR2 YYNGEE. CDR3 in amino acids: CASSVEGGSGSPADTQYF. The CDR3 coding sequence is TGTGCCAGCAGCGTAGAGGGTGGTAGCGGGAGTCCCGCAGATACGCAGTATTTT.

The V call is TRBV28, the J call TRBJ2-2, with 11 bases fitting TRBD2. The germline V gene has CDR1 MDHEN and CDR2 SYDVKM. The CDR3 length is 15 residues. With V trimmed by 8 bases and J by 6 bases, 8 bases remained unmatched. The chain's CDR3 is CASGTSGRFPGELFF. DNA of the CDR3: TGTGCCAGCGGAACTAGCGGGAGATTCCCCGGGGAGCTGTTTTTT. Using reference TRBV28 and TRBJ2-2 for the parts outside the CDR3, the full variable domain is DVKVTQSSRYLVKRTGEKVFLECVQDMDHENMFWYRQDPGLGLRLIYFSYDVKMKEKGDIPEGYSVSREKKERFSLILESASTNQTSMYLCASGTSGRFPGELFFGEGSRLTVL.

CDR3 in amino acids: CASSSLNPPRGGEKLFF. CDR3 sequence (DNA): TGTGCCAGCAGCTCTCTCAACCCCCCGCGTGGCGGAGAAAAACTGTTTTTT. The chain uses TRBV11-2 and TRBJ1-4; D gene unclear. Germline values: CDR1 SGHAT, CDR2 FQNNGV. The CDR3 is 17 residues long. Trimming took 4 bases from V and 8 from J, leaving 23 bases between them.

V and J are TRBV18 and TRBJ1-1; D possibly corresponds to TRBD1 (6 bases). Trimming removed 2 bases from V and 8 bases from J, with 12 bases in between. The CDR3 contains 13 residues. CDR1 and CDR2 (germline): KGHSH, LQKENI. CDR3 loop: CASSPIRDMEAFF. The CDR3 DNA is TGTGCCAGCTCACCAATAAGGGACATGGAAGCTTTCTTT. Supplemented by reference TRBV18 and TRBJ1-1, the full variable domain reads NAGVMQNPRHLVRRRGQEARLRCSPMKGHSHVYWYRQLPEEGLKFMVYLQKENIIDESGMPKERFSAEFPKEGPSILRIQQVVRGDSAAYFCASSPIRDMEAFFGQGTRLTVV.

V and J are TRBV4-2 and TRBJ2-7; a weak D match, TRBD2 (6 bases). The V and J ends lost 0 bases and 4 bases respectively, with 19 bases between them. The CDR3 is made up of 17 amino acids. The germline gives CDR1 LGHNA, CDR2 YNFKEQ. CDR3 DNA: TGTGCCAGCAGCCAAGATTGGGATCCGGGACTGAGATACGAGCAGTACTTC. It specifies CASSQDWDPGLRYEQYF.

This CDR3 is CASSARRTSEYNEQFF. The CDR3 nucleotides are TGTGCCAGCAGCGCACGCCGGACTAGCGAGTACAATGAGCAGTTCTTC. The chain is built from TRBV9 and TRBJ2-1; TRBD2 matches at 9 bases. V shed 3 bases, J shed 4 bases, and the junction held 8 bases outside the gene matches. This CDR3 is built from 16 residues. Germline-derived CDR1 and CDR2 are SGDLS and YYNGEE.

The J gene is TRBJ1-5, the V gene TRBV28, with D perhaps TRBD1 (5 bases). The CDR3 length is 14 residues. Looked up from germline, CDR1 is MDHEN and CDR2 is SYDVKM. Trimming took 6 bases from V and 4 from J, leaving 13 bases between them. The DNA for the CDR3 is TGTGCCAGCAGACCTTTTCAGGGTAATCAGCCCCAGCATTTT. This codes for CASRPFQGNQPQHF.

This chain joins TRBV7-2 and TRBJ2-2; 8 bases are a match to TRBD2. With V trimmed by 7 bases and J by 9 bases, 7 bases remained unmatched. CDR1 and CDR2 from the germline V gene are SGHTA and FQGNSA. The CDR3 loop spans 13 amino acids. CDR3 coding DNA: TGTGCCAGCATCCCCCGGGGGGGCAGGGAGCTGTTTTTT. Its protein product is CASIPRGGRELFF.

The chain recombines TRBV18 with TRBJ2-5; a possible D gene is TRBD2 (5 bases). Germline V gives CDR1 KGHSH, CDR2 LQKENI. This CDR3 spans 15 amino acids. The V end was cut by 0 bases, the J end by 4 bases, with 12 bases between. Here the CDR3 reads CASSPPTGSGETQYF. The CDR3 DNA reads as TGTGCCAGCTCACCACCTACGGGATCGGGAGAGACCCAGTACTTC.

V and J are TRBV2 and TRBJ1-2; a weak D match, TRBD1 (5 bases). The CDR3 runs to 12 residues. V lost 6 bases to trimming and J lost 6 bases, with 11 bases between them. Germline V CDR1 and CDR2: SNHLY, FYNNEI. The CDR3: CASSGEGHGYTF. The DNA of the CDR3 is TGTGCCAGCAGCGGAGAGGGGCATGGCTACACCTTC.

V and J are TRBV11-2 and TRBJ1-5; D remains ambiguous. Trimming shortened V by 2 bases and J by 0 bases, and 8 bases separated the two germline ends. CDR1 and CDR2 from the germline V gene are SGHAT and FQNNGV. This CDR3 is built from 15 residues. CDR3 coding DNA: TGTGCCAGCAGCTTAACGGGGAATAGCAATCAGCCCCAGCATTTT. Residues: CASSLTGNSNQPQHF.